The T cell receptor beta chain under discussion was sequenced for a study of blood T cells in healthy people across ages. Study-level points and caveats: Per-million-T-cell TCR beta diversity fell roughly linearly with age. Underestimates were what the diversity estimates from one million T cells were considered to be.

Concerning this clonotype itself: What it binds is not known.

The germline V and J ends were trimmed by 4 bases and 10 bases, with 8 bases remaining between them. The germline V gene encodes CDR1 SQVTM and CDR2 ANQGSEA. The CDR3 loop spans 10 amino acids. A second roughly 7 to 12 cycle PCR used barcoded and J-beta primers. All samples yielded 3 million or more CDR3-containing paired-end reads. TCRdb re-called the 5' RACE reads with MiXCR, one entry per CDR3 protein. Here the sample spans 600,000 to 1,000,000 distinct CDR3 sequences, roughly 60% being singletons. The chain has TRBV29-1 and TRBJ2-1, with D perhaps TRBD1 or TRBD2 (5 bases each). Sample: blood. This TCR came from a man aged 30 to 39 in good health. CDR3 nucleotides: TGCAGCGTTGTCGGGACGGAGCAGTTCTTC. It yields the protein CSVVGTEQFF.